What follows are 24 T cell receptor beta chains derived from one specimen sequenced in a study of cytomegalovirus exposure and HLA in healthy donors. The data were produced by immunoSEQ multiplex PCR, yet TCRdb's version contains in-frame clones alone and is incomplete. This table holds about 190,000 clones, over 65% found once. The source material was PBMCs. The receptors were gathered from a man aged 18 to 30 in good health and CMV-seropositive.

This chain joins TRBV11-1 and TRBJ2-5; D is undetermined. V gave up 5 bases and J gave up 0 bases, with 13 bases separating them. This CDR3 region has 15 residues. The V gene's germline CDR1 is SGHAT and CDR2 FQDESV (reference sequence). The CDR3 coding sequence is TGTGCCAGCAGCCTTTATCGACACGACCAAGAGACCCAGTACTTC. This sequence encodes CASSLYRHDQETQYF.

The chain is built from TRBV25-1 and TRBJ2-1; D ambiguous. Germline lookup yields CDR1 MGHDK and CDR2 SYGVNS. The CDR3 has 11 amino acids. The V gene lost 3 bases and the J gene lost 8 bases, with 5 bases spanning the gap. This chain's CDR3 is CASSDAHEQFF. DNA of the CDR3: TGTGCCAGCAGTGATGCGCATGAGCAGTTCTTC. Variable domain in full (rest from reference TRBV25-1 and TRBJ2-1): EADIYQTPRYLVIGTGKKITLECSQTMGHDKMYWYQQDPGMELHLIHYSYGVNSTEKGDLSSESTVSRIRTEHFPLTLESARPSHTSQYLCASSDAHEQFFGPGTRLTVL.

This chain links TRBV30 with TRBJ2-3, with a tentative D call TRBD2 (5 bases). The germline V gene encodes CDR1 GTSNPN and CDR2 SVGIG (reference sequence). Trimming shortened V by 4 bases and J by 8 bases, and 13 bases separated the two germline ends. CDR3 length equals 12 residues. The DNA for the CDR3 is TGTGCCTGGATGCAGCCCGAGGGTACGCAGTATTTT. Translated: CAWMQPEGTQYF.

The V and J genes are TRBV30 and TRBJ1-4; 9 bases line up with TRBD1. CDR1 and CDR2 (germline): GTSNPN, SVGIG (reference sequence). Losses at the gene ends were 2 bases for V and 5 bases for J; bases not matched to a gene: 3. This CDR3 spans 14 amino acids. The CDR3 nucleotides are TGTGCCTGGAGTCGGGACAGGGTGAATGAAAAACTGTTTTTT. Translated, it gives CAWSRDRVNEKLFF.

The rearrangement uses TRBV30 and TRBJ2-5, with 8 positions matching TRBD1. Trimming took 5 bases from V and 7 from J; bases not matched to a gene: 9. The germline V gene has CDR1 GTSNPN and CDR2 SVGIG (reference sequence). The CDR3 sequence is 13 residues long. The CDR3 is CAWGKTGEGTQYF. CDR3 coding DNA: TGTGCCTGGGGGAAGACAGGGGAAGGGACCCAGTACTTC.

Only one count was recorded for this clone. The rearrangement joins TRBV9 to TRBJ1-4, with 9 bases identical to TRBD1. Germline V gene sequence: CDR1 SGDLS, CDR2 YYNGEE. The CDR3 is made up of 16 amino acids. V lost 5 bases to trimming and J lost 8 bases; unmatched junction nucleotides: 13. In DNA, the CDR3 is TGTGCCAGCAGTAACCGTGCCGGGACAGGGAAAGAAAAACTGTTTTTT. As protein: CASSNRAGTGKEKLFF.

Comments on this clone: The same CDR3 is also encoded by other DNA sequences in this sample. The chain employs TRBV7-2 and TRBJ2-7; D unresolved. Trimming shortened V by 5 bases and J by 5 bases, and 7 bases separated the two germline ends. CDR3 size: 11 residues. Germline CDR1 and CDR2: SGHTA and FQGNSA. This CDR3 is CASSPLDEQYF. The CDR3 DNA is TGTGCCAGCAGCCCCCTCGACGAGCAGTACTTC.

The rearrangement uses TRBV20-1 and TRBJ2-7; no definite D call. Trimming pared 6 bases from V and 1 base from J, leaving 4 bases between. CDR3 length equals 10 residues. Germline-derived CDR1 and CDR2 are DFQATT and SNEGSKA (reference sequence). CDR3 loop: CSARSYEQYF. The CDR3 nucleotides read TGCAGTGCCCGTTCCTACGAGCAGTACTTC.

CDR3 protein: CASSPAGADTQYF. CDR3 coding DNA: TGCGCCAGCAGCCCCGCGGGAGCAGATACGCAGTATTTT. The V call is TRBV5-1, the J call TRBJ2-3, with 7 bases identical to TRBD2. The CDR3 is made up of 13 amino acids. Germline CDR1 SGHRS, CDR2 YFSETQ. J lost 4 bases, V lost 4 bases, and 3 bases had no gene match.

This chain links TRBV13 with TRBJ2-3, with a weak D call TRBD2 (5 bases). Per germline, CDR1 PRHDT and CDR2 FYEKMQ (reference sequence). This CDR3 comprises 14 residues. Trimming removed 0 bases from V and 8 bases from J, with 12 bases in between. Here the CDR3 reads CASSLGDLRGTQYF. CDR3 in DNA: TGTGCCAGCAGCTTAGGGGACCTCCGGGGTACGCAGTATTTT. The full variable domain, rest sourced from reference TRBV13 and TRBJ2-3, is AAGVIQSPRHLIKEKRETATLKCYPIPRHDTVYWYQQGPGQDPQFLISFYEKMQSDKGSIPDRFSAQQFSDYHSELNMSSLELGDSALYFCASSLGDLRGTQYFGPGTRLTVL.

The CDR3 spells CASSIKAGEAFF. The CDR3, as DNA: TGTGCCAGTAGTATTAAGGCAGGGGAAGCTTTCTTT. The chain has TRBV19 and TRBJ1-1, with D tentatively TRBD1 (5 bases). The CDR3 has 12 residues. Germline V gives CDR1 LNHDA, CDR2 SQIVND (reference sequence). Trimming stripped 3 bases from V and 8 bases from J, with 10 bases between.

This clone has a single count. The chain combines TRBV7-6 with TRBJ2-1; 10 positions match TRBD2. The CDR3 spans 15 residues. The germline CDR1 and CDR2 sequences are SGHVS and FNYEAQ. V was clipped by 1 base and J by 6 bases; unmatched bases: 3. Here the CDR3 reads CASSLGAGGGNEQFF. CDR3 DNA: TGTGCCAGCAGCTTAGGAGCGGGAGGGGGCAATGAGCAGTTCTTC.

This clone turned up a few times. The genes are TRBV30 and TRBJ2-2; 10 bases are a match to TRBD1. Germline CDR1 reads GTSNPN; CDR2 reads SVGIG (reference sequence). The CDR3 totals 17 residues. V lost 0 bases, J lost 5 bases, and 9 bases stayed unmatched. CDR3 DNA: TGTGCCTGGAGTGTACCCTGGGACAGGGGTTGGACCGGGGAGCTGTTTTTT. It is translated as CAWSVPWDRGWTGELFF.

Written as DNA, the CDR3 is TGTGCCAGCAGCTTAATCGCTAGCGGGAACACCGGGGAGCTGTTTTTT. Translation: CASSLIASGNTGELFF. The chain combines TRBV7-3 with TRBJ2-2; 7 bases align to TRBD2. CDR3 length: 16 amino acids. J was trimmed by 1 base and V by 1 base; bases with no gene match: 3. The germline gives CDR1 SGHTA, CDR2 FQGTGA. Using reference TRBV7-3 and TRBJ2-2 for the parts outside the CDR3, the full variable domain is GAGVSQTPSNKVTEKGKYVELRCDPISGHTALYWYRQSLGQGPEFLIYFQGTGAADDSGLPNDRFFAVRPEGSVSTLKIQRTERGDSAVYLCASSLIASGNTGELFFGEGSRLTVL.

The genes are TRBV29-1 and TRBJ2-1; D is undetermined. The V and J ends lost 4 bases and 0 bases respectively, with 13 bases between them. This CDR3 is 15 amino acids long. Per germline, CDR1 SQVTM and CDR2 ANQGSEA. The CDR3 nucleotides read TGCAGCGTTGGGGTCAGCGCCCACTCCTACAATGAGCAGTTCTTC. Its protein product is CSVGVSAHSYNEQFF.

The V and J genes are TRBV25-1 and TRBJ2-7, with D possibly matching TRBD1 (6 bases). Trimming pared 2 bases from V and 0 bases from J, leaving 17 bases between. The germline CDR1 and CDR2 sequences are MGHDK and SYGVNS. The CDR3 contains 17 residues. CDR3 DNA sequence: TGTGCCAGCAGTGAAACAGGGTCGGGGCAGCTCTCCTACGAGCAGTACTTC. Its protein is CASSETGSGQLSYEQYF.

The DNA for the CDR3 is TGCGCCAGCACCGATTCGAACGTCGGGGTGCCTGGAAAGACCCAGTACTTC. Translated: CASTDSNVGVPGKTQYF. The rearrangement uses TRBV5-1 and TRBJ2-5, with D tentatively TRBD2 (5 bases). Trimming stripped 6 bases from V and 6 bases from J, with 27 bases between. Germline CDR1 reads SGHRS; CDR2 reads YFSETQ. The length of the CDR3 is 17 residues.

This chain connects TRBV11-2 to TRBJ2-1, with 11 positions matching TRBD2. Per germline, CDR1 SGHAT and CDR2 FQNNGV. Trimming removed 5 bases from V and 3 bases from J; junction bases left unmatched: 6. The CDR3 consists of 16 residues. This chain's CDR3 is CASSPQTSGIYNEQFF. Here the CDR3 DNA reads TGTGCCAGCAGCCCCCAGACTAGCGGGATCTACAATGAGCAGTTCTTC. Full variable domain (outside the CDR3, taken from reference TRBV11-2 and TRBJ2-1): EAGVAQSPRYKIIEKRQSVAFWCNPISGHATLYWYQQILGQGPKLLIQFQNNGVVDDSQLPKDRFSAERLKGVDSTLKIQPAKLEDSAVYLCASSPQTSGIYNEQFFGPGTRLTVL.

The chain carries TRBV14 and TRBJ2-5; TRBD2 aligns across 12 bases. Per germline, CDR1 SGHDN and CDR2 FVKESK. This CDR3 region has 18 residues. J was trimmed by 5 bases and V by 4 bases; bases with no gene match: 14. DNA of the CDR3: TGTGCCAGCAGCCGCACAACCAAGACTAGCGGGAGAGGGGAGACCCAGTACTTC. It translates to CASSRTTKTSGRGETQYF.

This clone has a handful of counts. This chain uses TRBV19 with TRBJ2-7, with 8 bases that match TRBD1. The CDR3 sequence is 14 residues long. V shed 7 bases, J shed 6 bases, and the junction held 11 bases outside the gene matches. Germline V gene data show CDR1 as LNHDA and CDR2 as SQIVND (reference sequence). CDR3 nucleotide sequence: TGTGCCAGTACCCCCCGGACAGGGCCCAGCGAGCAGTACTTC. It translates to CASTPRTGPSEQYF.

This clone came up once. The chain uses TRBV10-3 and TRBJ2-7, with D perhaps matching TRBD2 (5 bases). Trimming left V 4 bases short and J 3 bases short, with 10 bases between. Germline CDR1 and CDR2: ENHRY and SYGVKD. The CDR3 spans 13 residues. The CDR3 DNA reads TGTGCCATCAGTGGGCCGGGGAACTACGAGCAGTACTTC. Its protein product is CAISGPGNYEQYF.

The chain is built from TRBV11-2 and TRBJ2-2; 8 nucleotides line up with TRBD2. The CDR3 runs to 15 residues. The junction had 5 bases not matched to a gene; V was cut back by 7 bases and J by 1 base. Germline CDR1 SGHAT, CDR2 FQNNGV. In DNA, the CDR3 is TGTGCCAGCACCACTAGCGGTTTGAACACCGGGGAGCTGTTTTTT. It yields the protein CASTTSGLNTGELFF.

Written as DNA, the CDR3 is TGTGTCAGAACCCACCTAACAGGGAGCTCCTACGAGCAGTACTTC. Translation: CVRTHLTGSSYEQYF. The rearrangement joins TRBV7-5 to TRBJ2-7; no DNA check was done on the table's D call, TRBD1. TRBV7-5 is classified as a pseudogene. CDR3 size: 15 residues.

V usage is TRBV19 and J usage is TRBJ2-1; tentatively, D is TRBD2 (5 bases). Trimming took 3 bases from V and 8 from J, leaving 11 bases between them. CDR3 length: 13 residues. The germline gives CDR1 LNHDA, CDR2 SQIVND (reference sequence). The CDR3 region is CASSIARRDEQFF. For the CDR3, the DNA is TGTGCCAGTAGTATCGCAAGGCGGGATGAGCAGTTCTTC.